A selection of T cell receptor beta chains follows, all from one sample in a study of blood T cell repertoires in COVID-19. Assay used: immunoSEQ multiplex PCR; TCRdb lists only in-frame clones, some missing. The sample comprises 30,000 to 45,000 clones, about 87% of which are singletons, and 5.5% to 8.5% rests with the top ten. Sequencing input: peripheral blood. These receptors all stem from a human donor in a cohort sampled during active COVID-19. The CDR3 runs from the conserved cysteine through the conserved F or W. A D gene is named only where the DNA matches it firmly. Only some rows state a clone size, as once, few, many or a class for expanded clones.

CDR3 DNA: TGTGCCAGCAGCGGGGGAGGGGGTTTAGGTCAGCCCCAGCATTTT; CDR3 protein: CASSGGGGLGQPQHF; D gene: NA; J gene: TRBJ1-5; clone size: few; V gene: TRBV7-2
CDR3 DNA: TGTGCCAGCAGTCAGACTAGCGGGAGATACAATGAGCAGTTCTTC; CDR3 protein: CASSQTSGRYNEQFF; D gene: TRBD2; J gene: TRBJ2-1; clone size: NA; V gene: TRBV2
CDR3 DNA: TGTGCCACCAGCACGGGGGAGGCTCAGCCCCAGCATTTT; CDR3 protein: CATSTGEAQPQHF; D gene: NA; J gene: TRBJ1-5; clone size: NA; V gene: TRBV15
CDR3 DNA: TGCGCCAGCAGCCGGCAAAAGGACAGGTACGAGCAGTACTTC; CDR3 protein: CASSRQKDRYEQYF; D gene: TRBD1; J gene: TRBJ2-7; clone size: NA; V gene: TRBV4-1
CDR3 DNA: TGCGCCAGCAGCTTGGCCGGGACACACTACCAAGAGACCCAGTACTTC; CDR3 protein: CASSLAGTHYQETQYF; D gene: NA; J gene: TRBJ2-5; clone size: NA; V gene: TRBV5-1
CDR3 DNA: TGTGCCAGCAGCTCCCTGGGCGCGAAAAACATTCAGTACTTC; CDR3 protein: CASSSLGAKNIQYF; D gene: NA; J gene: TRBJ2-4; clone size: once; V gene: TRBV5-8
CDR3 DNA: TGTGCCAGCAGCCCAAATAGGAGGCGTAGCAATGAGCAGTTCTTC; CDR3 protein: CASSPNRRRSNEQFF; D gene: NA; J gene: TRBJ2-1; clone size: NA; V gene: TRBV11-2
CDR3 DNA: TGTGCCAGCAGGCGCGGGGGAAAGTTGATCTCTGGGGCCAACGTCCTGACTTTC; CDR3 protein: CASRRGGKLISGANVLTF; D gene: TRBD2; J gene: TRBJ2-6; clone size: NA; V gene: TRBV2
CDR3 DNA: TGTGCCAGCAGCCAGCCTAGCGGGGGGTTATACGAGCAGTACTTC; CDR3 protein: CASSQPSGGLYEQYF; D gene: TRBD2; J gene: TRBJ2-7; clone size: few; V gene: TRBV4-2
CDR3 DNA: TGCGCCAGCAGCTGGGGACAGGGAGGGACCCAGTACTTC; CDR3 protein: CASSWGQGGTQYF; D gene: TRBD1; J gene: TRBJ2-5; clone size: NA; V gene: TRBV5-1
CDR3 DNA: TGTGCCAGCAGCTTGGGGGGGTCTTATGGCTACACCTTC; CDR3 protein: CASSLGGSYGYTF; D gene: NA; J gene: TRBJ1-2; clone size: NA; V gene: TRBV7-9
CDR3 DNA: TGCGCCAGCACCCTCTCTACCAATCCTAACACCGGGGAGCTGTTTTTT; CDR3 protein: CASTLSTNPNTGELFF; D gene: NA; J gene: TRBJ2-2; clone size: once; V gene: TRBV5-1
CDR3 DNA: TGTGCCAGCAGTTTAAGTCCGACAGTCTATGGCTACACCTTC; CDR3 protein: CASSLSPTVYGYTF; D gene: NA; J gene: TRBJ1-2; clone size: NA; V gene: TRBV27
CDR3 DNA: TGTGCCAGCAGTCCTACAGGGGGGGGGACTGAAGCTTTCTTT; CDR3 protein: CASSPTGGGTEAFF; D gene: TRBD1; J gene: TRBJ1-1; clone size: medium-sized; V gene: TRBV6-6
CDR3 DNA: TGCAGCGTCGGGACAGGGTCCGATTCACCCCTCCACTTT; CDR3 protein: CSVGTGSDSPLHF; D gene: TRBD1; J gene: TRBJ1-6; clone size: NA; V gene: TRBV29-1